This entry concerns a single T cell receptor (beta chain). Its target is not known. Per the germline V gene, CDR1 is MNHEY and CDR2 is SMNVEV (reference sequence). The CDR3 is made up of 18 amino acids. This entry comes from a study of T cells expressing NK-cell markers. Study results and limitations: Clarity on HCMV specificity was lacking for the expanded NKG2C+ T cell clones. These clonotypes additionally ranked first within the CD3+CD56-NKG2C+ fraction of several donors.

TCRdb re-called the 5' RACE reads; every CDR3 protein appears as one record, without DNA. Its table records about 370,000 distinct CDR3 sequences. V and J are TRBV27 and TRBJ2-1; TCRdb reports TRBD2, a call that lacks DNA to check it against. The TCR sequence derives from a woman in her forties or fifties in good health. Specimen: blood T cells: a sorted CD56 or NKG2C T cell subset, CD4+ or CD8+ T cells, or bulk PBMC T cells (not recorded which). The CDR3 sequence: CASSFTLLHAGSYNEQFF.